One and the same sample provided the 25 T cell receptor beta chains below, sequenced in a study of cytomegalovirus exposure and HLA in healthy donors. The PCR employed 60 Vbeta primers together with 13 Jbeta primers. The repertoire was sequenced with immunoSEQ multiplex PCR; TCRdb's copy has only in-frame clones and lacks some. In the table there are about 190,000 clones, 65% to 85% of which are singletons. The sample was PBMCs. The receptors derive from a woman between 18 and 30 years old in good health and CMV-seronegative.

J is TRBJ2-7 and V is TRBV9, with 9 bases that match TRBD1. From germline, CDR1 is SGDLS and CDR2 YYNGEE. The V gene end was trimmed by 4 bases and the J gene end by 1 base; junction bases not matched to a gene: 9. CDR3 size: 16 residues. CDR3 coding DNA: TGTGCCAGCAGCATTGCATCGGGACAGGGTTCCTACGAGCAGTACTTC. It specifies CASSIASGQGSYEQYF.

The V call is TRBV10-3, the J call TRBJ2-7; 7 nucleotides align to TRBD2. The CDR3 is 14 residues long. V dropped 2 bases and J dropped 2; count of bases not matched to a gene: 3. The germline gives CDR1 ENHRY, CDR2 SYGVKD. Written as DNA, the CDR3 is TGTGCCATCAGTGAGAAGGGAGGGGCCTACGAGCAGTACTTC. Amino acids: CAISEKGGAYEQYF.

This clone was observed a handful of times. V is TRBV9 and J is TRBJ2-7, with 7 positions matching TRBD2. CDR1 and CDR2 (germline): SGDLS, YYNGEE. With V trimmed by 0 bases and J by 0 bases, 9 bases remained unmatched. CDR3 size: 17 residues. The CDR3 loop is CASSVASGGGDSYEQYF. The DNA of the CDR3 is TGTGCCAGCAGCGTAGCAAGTGGCGGGGGAGACTCCTACGAGCAGTACTTC.

The genes are TRBV9 and TRBJ2-5, with 8 bases identical to TRBD2. Germline V lookup: CDR1 SGDLS, CDR2 YYNGEE. The CDR3 totals 14 residues. V trimming: 4 bases; J trimming: 7 bases; junction bases outside the gene matches: 9. The CDR3 here is CASSSGGPEGTQYF. The CDR3 DNA follows: TGTGCCAGCAGCTCGGGGGGGCCAGAAGGGACCCAGTACTTC. Combining the CDR3 with reference TRBV9 and TRBJ2-5 gives the whole variable domain DSGVTQTPKHLITATGQRVTLRCSPRSGDLSVYWYQQSLDQGLQFLIQYYNGEERAKGNILERFSAQQFPDLHSELNLSSLELGDSALYFCASSSGGPEGTQYFGPGTRLLVL.

This clone occurred a few times. The chain joins TRBV7-9 to TRBJ1-6, with 10 bases fitting TRBD1. Germline V gene data show CDR1 as SEHNR and CDR2 as FQNEAQ (reference sequence). There are 15 residues in the CDR3. With V trimmed by 5 bases and J by 6 bases, 4 bases remained unmatched. The DNA of the CDR3 is TGTGCCAGCAGCCCCCGACAGGGGGCTAATTCACCCCTCCACTTT. This gives the protein CASSPRQGANSPLHF.

The rearrangement uses TRBV6-5 and TRBJ2-7; TRBD1 matches 8 bases. The CDR3 runs 14 residues. Germline V gene data show CDR1 as MNHEY and CDR2 as SVGAGI. J was trimmed by 0 bases and V by 10 bases; bases with no gene match: 8. CDR3 sequence reads: CATMTGANSYEQYF. The CDR3 nucleotides read TGTGCCACTATGACAGGGGCAAACTCCTACGAGCAGTACTTC.

The V and J genes are TRBV5-4 and TRBJ2-3; TRBD2 matches at 9 bases. Germline assignment: CDR1 SGHNT and CDR2 YYREEE (reference sequence). The CDR3 covers 15 residues. V lost 6 bases and J lost 0; bases outside the gene matches: 5. The CDR3 is CASMRGGRSTDTQYF. DNA of the CDR3: TGTGCCAGCATGCGGGGGGGCAGAAGCACAGATACGCAGTATTTT.

Only one count was recorded for this clone. V usage is TRBV11-2 and J usage is TRBJ2-4, with D hard to call. CDR1 SGHAT and CDR2 FQNNGV come from the germline V gene. This CDR3 contains 15 residues. V was clipped by 2 bases and J by 2 bases, with 10 bases between them. In DNA, the CDR3 is TGTGCCAGCAGCTTATACGCGACATCCAAAAACATTCAGTACTTC. This sequence encodes CASSLYATSKNIQYF.

V and J are TRBV2 and TRBJ2-7; D is possibly TRBD2 (5 bases). Looked up from germline, CDR1 is SNHLY and CDR2 is FYNNEI. The V and J ends lost 6 bases and 6 bases respectively, with 9 bases between them. The CDR3 is made up of 11 amino acids. The CDR3 spells CASRIATEQYF. The DNA for the CDR3 is TGTGCCAGCAGAATAGCGACCGAGCAGTACTTC.

V and J are TRBV7-2 and TRBJ2-7; TRBD2 is a possible D gene (6 bases). This CDR3 comprises 12 residues. Germline V lookup: CDR1 SGHTA, CDR2 FQGNSA. The ends were cut back, 5 bases at V and 7 bases at J, with 12 bases in the middle. CDR3 in amino acids: CASSRDFGEQYF. DNA for the CDR3: TGTGCCAGCAGCAGGGACTTCGGAGAGCAGTACTTC. Supplemented by reference TRBV7-2 and TRBJ2-7, the full variable domain reads GAGVSQSPSNKVTEKGKDVELRCDPISGHTALYWYRQSLGQGLEFLIYFQGNSAPDKSGLPSDRFSAERTGGSVSTLTIQRTQQEDSAVYLCASSRDFGEQYFGPGTRLTVT.

The chain has TRBV5-4 and TRBJ1-3, with 10 nucleotides matching TRBD1. There are 14 residues in the CDR3. With 2 bases clipped from V and 7 bases from J, the junction kept 3 bases outside the gene matches. Per the germline V gene, CDR1 is SGHNT and CDR2 is YYREEE (reference sequence). The CDR3 sequence: CASSLMDRGNTIYF. The DNA of the CDR3 is TGTGCCAGCAGCTTAATGGACAGGGGGAACACCATATATTTT.

This sequence joins TRBV28 and TRBJ2-1; 8 positions agree with TRBD1. Germline lookup yields CDR1 MDHEN and CDR2 SYDVKM. This CDR3 comprises 14 residues. The ends lost 7 bases at V and 5 bases at J; junction bases unmatched: 7. CDR3 region: CASNQGQADNEQFF. The CDR3 coding sequence is TGTGCCAGCAACCAGGGACAGGCCGACAATGAGCAGTTCTTC.

The chain recombines TRBV30 with TRBJ2-1; D is unresolved. V was clipped by 2 bases and J by 5 bases, with 10 bases between them. The CDR3 loop spans 13 amino acids. Germline V lookup: CDR1 GTSNPN, CDR2 SVGIG (reference sequence). The CDR3 sequence: CAWSSVSHNEQFF. The CDR3 coding sequence is TGTGCCTGGAGTTCGGTGTCTCACAATGAGCAGTTCTTC.

V usage is TRBV6-1 and J usage is TRBJ2-1; TRBD1 aligns across 7 bases. The CDR3 extends over 12 amino acids. J gave up 8 bases and V 6 bases, and 4 bases lay outside the gene matches. CDR1 is MNHNS and CDR2 is SASEGT in the germline V gene. CDR3 nucleotide sequence: TGTGCCAGCAGGACAGGGCCGGATGAGCAGTTCTTC. Amino acids: CASRTGPDEQFF.

The V and J genes are TRBV7-9 and TRBJ2-3, with D hard to call. CDR1 and CDR2 (germline): SEHNR, FQNEAQ (reference sequence). Trimming took off 1 base at V and 1 base at J, with 6 bases between the two ends. CDR3 length: 14 residues. CDR3 sequence reads: CASSLVRGTDTQYF. The CDR3 DNA reads as TGTGCCAGCAGCTTAGTCCGTGGCACAGATACGCAGTATTTT. Full variable domain (remainder filled in from reference TRBV7-9 and TRBJ2-3): DTGVSQNPRHKITKRGQNVTFRCDPISEHNRLYWYRQTLGQGPEFLTYFQNEAQLEKSRLLSDRFSAERPKGSFSTLEIQRTEQGDSAMYLCASSLVRGTDTQYFGPGTRLTVL.

This chain uses TRBV6-6 with TRBJ1-2, with D possibly matching TRBD1 (6 bases). The V gene lost 6 bases and the J gene lost 7 bases, with 15 bases spanning the gap. Germline V gene sequence: CDR1 MNHNY, CDR2 SVGAGI (reference sequence). The CDR3 loop spans 13 amino acids. The DNA of the CDR3 is TGTGCCAGCAGCTTGGACAGATTGGGTGGCTACACCTTC. Amino acid sequence: CASSLDRLGGYTF.

Only a few counts were recorded for this clone. The chain combines TRBV9 with TRBJ1-1, with D possibly being TRBD1 (6 bases). Deletions cut 5 bases from V and 5 bases from J, with 19 bases between. The CDR3 covers 15 residues. Germline V gene lookup returns CDR1 SGDLS and CDR2 YYNGEE. The CDR3 DNA reads TGTGCCAGCAGTCGACAGGTTGGGGCGTGGACTGAAGCTTTCTTT. Amino acid sequence: CASSRQVGAWTEAFF.

CDR3 nucleotide sequence: TGTGCCTGGAGTTTTCCACGAGACATGTTGAACACTGAAGCTTTCTTT. Encoded protein: CAWSFPRDMLNTEAFF. The V call is TRBV30, the J call TRBJ1-1; D is uncertain. The CDR3 is 16 amino acids. V was clipped by 2 bases and J by 0 bases, with 16 bases between them. Germline-derived CDR1 and CDR2 are GTSNPN and SVGIG (reference sequence).

This clone was detected only a few times. The rearrangement uses TRBV7-6 and TRBJ2-1, with 12 positions matching TRBD2. Germline loops: CDR1 SGHVS, CDR2 FNYEAQ. This CDR3 is 15 amino acids long. After removal of 4 bases from V and 10 bases from J, the junction contained 8 bases not matched to a gene. In DNA, the CDR3 is TGTGCCAGCAGCTCAGCTGGGACTAGCGGGTACGAGCAGTTCTTC. This translates into CASSSAGTSGYEQFF.

This chain uses TRBV27 with TRBJ2-7; D is uncertain. V gave up 6 bases and J gave up 2 bases, with 11 bases separating them. Looked up from germline, CDR1 is MNHEY and CDR2 is SMNVEV (reference sequence). This CDR3 contains 13 residues. The CDR3 sequence is CASRRGTPYEQYF. The CDR3 DNA reads as TGTGCCAGCAGGCGAGGTACCCCCTACGAGCAGTACTTC.

The chain has TRBV5-6 and TRBJ1-1; D is unclear. CDR1 is SGHDT and CDR2 is YYEEEE in the germline V gene. The CDR3 has 12 amino acids. Trimming took 2 bases from V and 3 from J, leaving 5 bases between them. The CDR3 spells CASSFGDTEAFF. The CDR3 nucleotides are TGTGCCAGCAGCTTCGGGGACACTGAAGCTTTCTTT.

This clone turned up a few times. V and J are TRBV14 and TRBJ1-1; 8 bases are a match to TRBD1. Germline-derived CDR1 and CDR2 are SGHDN and FVKESK. The CDR3 sequence is 18 residues long. V was pared by 3 bases and J by 3 bases, with 15 bases of the junction left unmatched. The CDR3, as DNA: TGTGCCAGCAGCCATCGGTCCCGAGACAGGGGAAGGGACACTGAAGCTTTCTTT. Amino acids: CASSHRSRDRGRDTEAFF.

This chain uses TRBV5-6 with TRBJ2-5; maybe TRBD2 (5 bases). CDR1 and CDR2 from the germline V gene are SGHDT and YYEEEE. The CDR3 covers 15 residues. V lost 2 bases and J lost 1, with 12 bases in between. CDR3 protein: CASSFGLSIQETQYF. The CDR3 coding sequence is TGTGCCAGCAGCTTCGGACTGAGCATCCAAGAGACCCAGTACTTC. The variable domain in full, with the rest retrieved from reference TRBV5-6 and TRBJ2-5, is DAGVTQSPTHLIKTRGQQVTLRCSPKSGHDTVSWYQQALGQGPQFIFQYYEEEERQRGNFPDRFSGHQFPNYSSELNVNALLLGDSALYLCASSFGLSIQETQYFGPGTRLLVL.

The rearrangement links TRBV11-2 to TRBJ2-1; D might be TRBD2 (6 bases). Trimming cost V 2 bases and J 7 bases, with 9 bases left between them. This CDR3 has 13 residues. CDR1 and CDR2 from the germline V gene are SGHAT and FQNNGV. The CDR3 bases are TGTGCCAGCAGCTTATATCGGGGGAATGAGCAGTTCTTC. This codes for CASSLYRGNEQFF.

This clone has more than one count but fewer than ten. This chain joins TRBV7-2 and TRBJ2-7, with D possibly matching TRBD1 (5 bases). V lost 7 bases and J lost 5, with 18 bases in between. This CDR3 has 14 amino acids. Germline V lookup: CDR1 SGHTA, CDR2 FQGNSA. This CDR3 reads CASTSAGSTHEQYF. In DNA form, the CDR3 reads TGTGCCAGCACATCGGCAGGGTCGACCCACGAGCAGTACTTC.